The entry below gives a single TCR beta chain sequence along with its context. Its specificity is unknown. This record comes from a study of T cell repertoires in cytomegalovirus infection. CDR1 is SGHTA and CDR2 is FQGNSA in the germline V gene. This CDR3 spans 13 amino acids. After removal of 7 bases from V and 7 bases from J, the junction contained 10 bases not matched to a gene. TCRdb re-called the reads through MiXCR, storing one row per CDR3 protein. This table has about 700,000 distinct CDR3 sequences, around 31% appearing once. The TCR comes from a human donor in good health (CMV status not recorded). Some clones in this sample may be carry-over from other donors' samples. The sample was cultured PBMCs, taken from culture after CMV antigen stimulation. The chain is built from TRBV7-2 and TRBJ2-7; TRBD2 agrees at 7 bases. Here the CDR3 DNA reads TGTGCCAGCACACAGATGGGGGGGGGGGAGCAGTACTTC. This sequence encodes CASTQMGGGEQYF.